This T cell receptor (beta chain) was observed in a study of breast tumors, draining lymph nodes, adjacent tissues. Study-level results: Tumor TCR diversity was below lymph nodes but above nontumor tissue. Findings are consistent with lymph node origin and intratumoral expansion of most tumor T cells. Data only fit, rather than demonstrated, lymph node origin of most tumor T cells.

Samples came from axillary lymph nodes draining the breast cancer. MiXCR was run by TCRdb on the multiplex PCR reads, yielding one entry per CDR3 protein. The sample shows under 350,000 distinct CDR3 sequences, around 30% of them seen only once. This clonotype was detected ten times or more. The antigen is not known. With 6 bases clipped from V and 1 base from J, the junction kept 17 bases outside the gene matches. The CDR3 runs to 18 residues. CDR1 is SEHNR and CDR2 is FQNEAQ in the germline V gene (reference sequence). Sequencing used axillary lymph node tissue. This chain uses TRBV7-9 with TRBJ1-2; TRBD1 aligns across 7 bases. The sequence derives from a female donor with breast cancer. Some clones in this sample may be carry-over from other donors' samples. CDR3 protein: CASRGDSSFAYSNYGYTF. Here the CDR3 DNA reads TGTGCCAGCAGGGGGGACAGTTCCTTTGCGTACAGTAACTATGGCTACACCTTC.